Each of the 27 T cell receptor beta chains below was sequenced from the same sample in a study of CD8+ T cells in alopecia areata. cDNA serving as the sequencing template came from extracted, reverse transcribed RNA. This table comes from immunoSEQ multiplex PCR, and its TCRdb copy is limited to in-frame clones, with some not included. The sample lists about 150,000 clones; around 47% were seen once. The specimen was CD4+ T cells sorted from blood. These receptors were taken from a human donor with alopecia areata.

The gene calls are TRBV30 and TRBJ2-5, with D perhaps TRBD1 (6 bases). This CDR3 region has 15 residues. V was shortened by 2 bases and J by 0 bases, with 13 bases between the two germline ends. Germline CDR1 and CDR2: GTSNPN and SVGIG (reference sequence). The DNA of the CDR3 is TGTGCCTGGAGTATGAAGACAGGCTACCAAGAGACCCAGTACTTC. Protein: CAWSMKTGYQETQYF. The full variable domain, its missing parts supplied by reference TRBV30 and TRBJ2-5, is SQTIHQWPATLVQPVGSPLSLECTVEGTSNPNLYWYRQAAGRGLQLLFYSVGIGQISSEVPQNLSASRPQDRQFILSSKKLLLSDSGFYLCAWSMKTGYQETQYFGPGTRLLVL.

This clone was found once. The V and J genes are TRBV2 and TRBJ2-5; TRBD1 might be the D (7 bases). V gave up 8 bases and J gave up 2 bases, with 15 bases separating them. CDR1 SNHLY and CDR2 FYNNEI come from the germline V gene. The CDR3 runs to 14 residues. For the CDR3, the DNA is TGTGCCAGCCATTCCCAGGGGGGACAAGAGACCCAGTACTTC. It translates to CASHSQGGQETQYF. Filled out from reference TRBV2 and TRBJ2-5, the complete variable domain reads EPEVTQTPSHQVTQMGQEVILRCVPISNHLYFYWYRQILGQKVEFLVSFYNNEISEKSEIFDDQFSVERPDGSNFTLKIRSTKLEDSAMYFCASHSQGGQETQYFGPGTRLLVL.

This clone was seen a few times. The chain is built from TRBV7-9 and TRBJ1-1; 7 positions match TRBD1. In germline, CDR1 is SEHNR, CDR2 FQNEAQ (reference sequence). The CDR3 is 12 amino acids. Trimming removed 0 bases from V and 9 bases from J; junction bases left unmatched: 1. The CDR3 region is CASSLADRKAFF. The CDR3 bases are TGTGCCAGCAGCTTAGCGGACAGGAAAGCTTTCTTT.

This chain uses TRBV29-1 with TRBJ2-7; 9 positions agree with TRBD1. Trimming removed 5 bases from V and 4 bases from J; junction bases left unmatched: 6. The CDR3 length is 13 residues. Germline lookup yields CDR1 SQVTM and CDR2 ANQGSEA. CDR3 nucleotides: TGCAGCGTTAAGGGACAGGGTTTGTACGAGCAGTACTTC. This translates into CSVKGQGLYEQYF.

The rearrangement joins TRBV29-1 to TRBJ2-5; the D is unclear. CDR1 and CDR2 (germline): SQVTM, ANQGSEA. The CDR3 has 14 residues. The V end was cut by 4 bases, the J end by 0 bases, with 12 bases between. The CDR3 DNA reads TGCAGCGTTGTACTGAGCAGGTACCAAGAGACCCAGTACTTC. Its protein product is CSVVLSRYQETQYF. Filled out from reference TRBV29-1 and TRBJ2-5, the complete variable domain reads SAVISQKPSRDICQRGTSLTIQCQVDSQVTMMFWYRQQPGQSLTLIATANQGSEATYESGFVIDKFPISRPNLTFSTLTVSNMSPEDSSIYLCSVVLSRYQETQYFGPGTRLLVL.

In its sample, this clone was seen a few times. The chain carries TRBV18 and TRBJ2-3, with a tentative D call TRBD1 (7 bases). The V and J ends lost 5 bases and 2 bases respectively, with 11 bases between them. This CDR3 has 14 residues. Germline V gene sequence: CDR1 KGHSH, CDR2 LQKENI. The CDR3 reads CASSAGQTTDTQYF. The CDR3 coding sequence is TGTGCCAGCTCAGCGGGACAGACCACAGATACGCAGTATTTT.

In this sample, this clone turned up a few times. V gene TRBV6-5 combines with J gene TRBJ2-5, with D tentatively TRBD1 or TRBD2 (5 bases each). Per germline, CDR1 MNHEY and CDR2 SVGAGI. V was clipped by 2 bases and J by 7 bases, with 8 bases between them. The CDR3 has 12 amino acids. CDR3 sequence reads: CASSYVGTTQYF. CDR3 in DNA: TGTGCCAGCAGTTACGTCGGGACGACCCAGTACTTC.

J is TRBJ2-7 and V is TRBV6-6; no clear D gene. V lost 0 bases, J lost 2 bases, and 8 bases lay in between. The length of the CDR3 is 14 residues. The germline gives CDR1 MNHNY, CDR2 SVGAGI (reference sequence). CDR3 sequence: CASSYSRTTYEQYF. CDR3 in DNA: TGTGCCAGCAGTTACTCGAGAACTACCTACGAGCAGTACTTC.

V is TRBV5-1 and J is TRBJ2-4; 7 nucleotides line up with TRBD2. This CDR3 is built from 12 residues. J gave up 15 bases and V 3 bases, and 9 bases lay outside the gene matches. Germline V gene sequence: CDR1 SGHRS, CDR2 YFSETQ. In nucleotides, the CDR3 is TGCGCCAGCAGCTCGTTTAGCGGGTACCGGTACTTC. This translates into CASSSFSGYRYF.

The J gene is TRBJ2-7, the V gene TRBV9, with a possible D match to TRBD2 (6 bases). The CDR3 has 14 residues. The V end was cut by 4 bases, the J end by 5 bases, with 16 bases between. Germline assignment: CDR1 SGDLS and CDR2 YYNGEE. CDR3 region: CASSRRPREDEQYF. As DNA, the CDR3 is TGTGCCAGCAGCCGCCGCCCGAGGGAGGACGAGCAGTACTTC.

This clone has more than one count but fewer than ten. The rearrangement links TRBV28 to TRBJ2-7, with D possibly matching TRBD1 (5 bases). CDR1 is MDHEN and CDR2 is SYDVKM in the germline V gene. Trimming removed 4 bases at V and 3 bases at J, with 7 bases between. The length of the CDR3 is 12 residues. CDR3 protein: CASSSDSYEQYF. CDR3 DNA: TGTGCCAGCAGTTCCGACAGCTACGAGCAGTACTTC. Full variable domain (outside the CDR3, taken from reference TRBV28 and TRBJ2-7): DVKVTQSSRYLVKRTGEKVFLECVQDMDHENMFWYRQDPGLGLRLIYFSYDVKMKEKGDIPEGYSVSREKKERFSLILESASTNQTSMYLCASSSDSYEQYFGPGTRLTVT.

The chain uses TRBV13 and TRBJ2-7; 11 nucleotides agree with TRBD2. This CDR3 contains 17 residues. The trim removed 5 bases at V and 5 bases at J, leaving 14 bases unmatched. CDR1 PRHDT and CDR2 FYEKMQ come from the germline V gene (reference sequence). CDR3 protein: CASSASPWGGLADEQYF. CDR3 sequence (DNA): TGTGCCAGCAGCGCAAGCCCCTGGGGGGGACTAGCGGACGAGCAGTACTTC.

This chain links TRBV5-1 with TRBJ2-1; TRBD1 agrees at 9 bases. This CDR3 contains 14 residues. Unmatched junction bases numbered 2, after V lost 3 bases and J lost 4 bases. CDR1 is SGHRS and CDR2 is YFSETQ in the germline V gene. CDR3 coding DNA: TGCGCCAGCAGCTCGGGGACAGGGTACAATGAGCAGTTCTTC. Translating it yields CASSSGTGYNEQFF.

This chain connects TRBV5-4 to TRBJ2-3; D remains unclear. The CDR3 is 13 residues long. In germline, CDR1 is SGHNT, CDR2 YYREEE (reference sequence). V gave up 3 bases and J gave up 0 bases, with 5 bases separating them. CDR3 loop: CASSSPSTDTQYF. In DNA, the CDR3 is TGTGCCAGCAGCTCCCCTAGCACAGATACGCAGTATTTT.

The rearrangement joins TRBV11-2 to TRBJ1-1; D unclear. Germline V gives CDR1 SGHAT, CDR2 FQNNGV. The CDR3 totals 12 residues. V was trimmed by 0 bases and J by 1 base, leaving 0 bases between them. CDR3 in DNA: TGTGCCAGCAGCTTAGAGAACACTGAAGCTTTCTTT. Translating it yields CASSLENTEAFF. Looking up the rest from reference TRBV11-2 and TRBJ1-1 gives the full variable domain: EAGVAQSPRYKIIEKRQSVAFWCNPISGHATLYWYQQILGQGPKLLIQFQNNGVVDDSQLPKDRFSAERLKGVDSTLKIQPAKLEDSAVYLCASSLENTEAFFGQGTRLTVV.

This clone was observed a single time. The V gene is TRBV4-2, the J gene TRBJ2-3, with 10 bases fitting TRBD2. V trimming: 7 bases; J trimming: 0 bases; junction bases outside the gene matches: 4. Per germline, CDR1 LGHNA and CDR2 YNFKEQ. The CDR3 loop spans 15 amino acids. The DNA for the CDR3 is TGTGCCAGCACCCGGACTAGCGGAAGCACAGATACGCAGTATTTT. As protein: CASTRTSGSTDTQYF.

The chain has TRBV27 and TRBJ2-7; the match to TRBD1 covers 7 bases. With 4 bases clipped from V and 6 bases from J, the junction kept 6 bases outside the gene matches. The CDR3 runs 13 residues. Germline V CDR1 and CDR2: MNHEY, SMNVEV (reference sequence). The CDR3 coding sequence is TGTGCCAGCAGTTACGCGAGGGGGCTCGAGCAGTACTTC. As protein: CASSYARGLEQYF.

This clone showed up just a few times. The V and J genes are TRBV30 and TRBJ2-6; the D is unclear. In germline, CDR1 is GTSNPN, CDR2 SVGIG (reference sequence). V lost 4 bases, J lost 3 bases, and 4 bases lay in between. The length of the CDR3 is 12 residues. The CDR3: CAWTFGANVLTF. CDR3 nucleotides: TGTGCCTGGACGTTTGGGGCCAACGTCCTGACTTTC.

This chain connects TRBV29-1 to TRBJ1-1, with D unclear. Germline CDR1 SQVTM, CDR2 ANQGSEA. V gave up 7 bases and J gave up 0 bases, with 15 bases separating them. The CDR3 runs to 14 residues. The CDR3 region has the DNA TGCAGCGGGGTCCCCCGGGGAATGAACACTGAAGCTTTCTTT. It codes for CSGVPRGMNTEAFF.

J is TRBJ2-7 and V is TRBV5-1; D is possibly TRBD2 (5 bases). CDR3 length: 17 residues. Germline loops: CDR1 SGHRS, CDR2 YFSETQ. Trimming took off 0 bases at V and 5 bases at J, with 21 bases between the two ends. CDR3 loop: CASSLAAPGSRPHEQYF. The CDR3 coding sequence is TGCGCCAGCAGCTTGGCGGCACCTGGGAGCCGTCCCCACGAGCAGTACTTC.

The chain recombines TRBV30 with TRBJ1-5; 7 positions agree with TRBD1. V was pared by 3 bases and J by 3 bases, with 5 bases of the junction left unmatched. Germline loops: CDR1 GTSNPN, CDR2 SVGIG (reference sequence). This CDR3 contains 14 residues. The CDR3 DNA reads as TGTGCCTGGAGGGGAGACAGGGACAATCAGCCCCAGCATTTT. Its translation is CAWRGDRDNQPQHF.

The V call is TRBV5-1, the J call TRBJ1-1; TRBD1 agrees at 9 bases. This CDR3 comprises 14 residues. Trimming removed 4 bases from V and 7 bases from J; junction bases left unmatched: 8. CDR1 SGHRS and CDR2 YFSETQ come from the germline V gene. The CDR3 sequence is CASSRDRAGDEAFF. The CDR3 coding sequence is TGCGCCAGCAGCAGGGACAGGGCCGGAGATGAAGCTTTCTTT.

On this clone itself: The CDR3 end shows no conserved phenylalanine or tryptophan, and so a read error is likely. The DNA is omitted, as the CDR3 cannot be located on it reliably, and the CDR3 follows TCRdb's listing. The chain's CDR3 is CAWGPPVVLY. V usage is TRBV30 and J usage is TRBJ1-2; the table's D call, TRBD1, has no DNA check behind it. CDR1 is GTSNPN and CDR2 is SVGIG in the germline V gene (reference sequence). Inclusive of both ends, the CDR3 amounts to 10 amino acids.

This clone was detected only a few times. The chain employs TRBV27 and TRBJ2-1, with D perhaps matching TRBD1 or TRBD2 (5 bases each). Trimming took off 7 bases at V and 4 bases at J, with 17 bases between the two ends. Germline V gives CDR1 MNHEY, CDR2 SMNVEV (reference sequence). There are 15 residues in the CDR3. The CDR3 sequence: CASMISGLPYNEQFF. The CDR3 DNA sequence: TGTGCCAGCATGATTTCGGGGCTCCCTTACAATGAGCAGTTCTTC.

The V gene is TRBV18, the J gene TRBJ1-2, with D perhaps TRBD1 (5 bases). V lost 1 base to trimming and J lost 4 bases, with 7 bases between them. Looked up from germline, CDR1 is KGHSH and CDR2 is LQKENI. The CDR3 runs 13 residues. The CDR3 bases are TGTGCCAGCTCACCACAGGGGATCTATGGCTACACCTTC. It encodes CASSPQGIYGYTF.

This clone has a handful of counts. The chain links TRBV18 to TRBJ2-7, with D tentatively TRBD2 (6 bases). V lost 0 bases, J lost 2 bases, and 11 bases lay in between. In germline, CDR1 is KGHSH, CDR2 LQKENI. CDR3 length: 15 amino acids. The CDR3 loop reads CASSPPLRGPYEQYF. As DNA, the CDR3 is TGTGCCAGCTCACCACCGTTGCGGGGCCCCTACGAGCAGTACTTC.

This clone turned up a few times. The chain links TRBV5-4 to TRBJ1-1; D is uncertain. This CDR3 region has 13 residues. Looked up from germline, CDR1 is SGHNT and CDR2 is YYREEE (reference sequence). The V end was cut by 0 bases, the J end by 1 base, with 4 bases between. CDR3 bases: TGTGCCAGCAGCTTGGGGGAGAACACTGAAGCTTTCTTT. Translating gives CASSLGENTEAFF. Using reference TRBV5-4 and TRBJ1-1 for the parts outside the CDR3, the full variable domain is ETGVTQSPTHLIKTRGQQVTLRCSSQSGHNTVSWYQQALGQGPQFIFQYYREEENGRGNFPPRFSGLQFPNYSSELNVNALELDDSALYLCASSLGENTEAFFGQGTRLTVV.